This T cell receptor beta chain was captured by sequencing in a study of control samples from healthy donors and cancer patients (dated by TCRdb to about 2020). As concerns this clone: Its binding antigen is unknown. Base qualities were left out, and no much larger clone turns up one base away.

V is pared back by 6 bases and J by 4 bases, with 18 bases lying between the germline termini. From a lookup of the germline V gene (reference sequence), CDR1 and CDR2 are LNHDA and SQIVND. The CDR3, cysteine through phenylalanine, is 15 amino acids long. Left in the record is the CDR3 DNA by itself, 45 bases read in frame from the first base. Library construction relied on the immunoSEQ multiplex PCR assay. Imported from immuneACCESS, the table was reduced by TCRdb to in-frame sequences with V and J called. These copies leave out some clones; in studies compared against another copy, an unresolved V gene accounts for under half, and the cause of the remainder is not known. The sample has around 140,000 clones on record, roughly 92% of them singletons. The ten largest account for around 5.4% of the sample.

This receptor was identified in a man between 18 and 29 years old in good health. The chain is encoded by TRBV19 joined to TRBJ1-2; a tentative D call is TRBD1 (6 bases match). Sequences were obtained from blood. The DNA is TGTGCCAGTAGCGACTTTCTCAGGGGTGGCTATGGCTACACCTTC. It codes for CASSDFLRGGYGYTF.